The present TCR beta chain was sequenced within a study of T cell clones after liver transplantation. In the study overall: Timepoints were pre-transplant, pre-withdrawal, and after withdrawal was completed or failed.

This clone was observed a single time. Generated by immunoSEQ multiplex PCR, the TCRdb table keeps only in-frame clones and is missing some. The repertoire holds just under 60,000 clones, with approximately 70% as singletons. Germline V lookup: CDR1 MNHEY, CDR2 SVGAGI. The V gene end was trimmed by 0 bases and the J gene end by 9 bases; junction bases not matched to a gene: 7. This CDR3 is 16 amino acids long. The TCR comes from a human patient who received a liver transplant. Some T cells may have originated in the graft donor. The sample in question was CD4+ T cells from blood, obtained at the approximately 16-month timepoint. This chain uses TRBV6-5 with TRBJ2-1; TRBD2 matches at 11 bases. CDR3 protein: CASSYSFSGGATEQFF. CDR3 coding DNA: TGTGCCAGCAGTTACTCATTTAGCGGGGGGGCCACTGAGCAGTTCTTC.